This TCR beta chain appears in the sequencing data of a study of blood T cell repertoires in COVID-19. Study information: Samples came from the United States, Italy and Spain, spanning acute and convalescent COVID-19. From T cells, B-cell-depleted T cells, or PBMCs came the material, which was cDNA or gDNA.

With 5 bases clipped from V and 3 bases from J, the junction kept 8 bases outside the gene matches. Germline V lookup: CDR1 MNHEY, CDR2 SVGAGI. The CDR3 covers 15 residues. As handled by the study authors: Quantification of nucleated cells was approximated via reference gene primer amplification. Using immunoSEQ multiplex PCR, the repertoire was profiled, and TCRdb retains in-frame clones only, with some absent. The V and J calls and clone size are taken from that table; D and trimming were inferred from the DNA. The sample holds around 300,000 clones, 80% to 90% seen once. The chain employs TRBV6-5 and TRBJ2-5; TRBD2 matches 8 bases. This clonotype was sampled from a woman between 18 and 29 years old who had recovered from COVID-19. Sequences were obtained from PBMCs or T cells enriched from blood (not recorded which). The CDR3 is CASSRNGGAKETQYF. DNA for the CDR3: TGTGCCAGCAGTCGAAACGGGGGGGCCAAAGAGACCCAGTACTTC.